What follows is one T cell receptor (beta chain) and its context. Antigen: not known. The sample belongs to a study of cytomegalovirus exposure and HLA in healthy donors. Study results and limitations: The productive fraction for most TCR beta V segments was about 87% or about 30% in an earlier analysis. Researchers reported in a later analysis that common viral pathogens appeared linked to several top clusters.

The PCR used 60 Vbeta and 13 Jbeta primers. The table came from immunoSEQ multiplex PCR; TCRdb's copy has only in-frame clones and leaves some out. The sample has around 210,000 clones, 78% seen once. The CDR3 loop spans 14 amino acids. Per germline, CDR1 SGHTA and CDR2 FQGTGA. V trimming: 5 bases; J trimming: 4 bases; junction bases outside the gene matches: 5. The TCR originated in a boy aged 5 to 17 in good health and CMV-seronegative. Sequencing was carried out using PBMCs. This sequence joins TRBV7-3 and TRBJ1-3, with 7 bases lining up with TRBD1. The CDR3 DNA is TGTGCCAGCAGCGTGACAGGGTCAGGAAACACCATATATTTT. It yields the protein CASSVTGSGNTIYF.